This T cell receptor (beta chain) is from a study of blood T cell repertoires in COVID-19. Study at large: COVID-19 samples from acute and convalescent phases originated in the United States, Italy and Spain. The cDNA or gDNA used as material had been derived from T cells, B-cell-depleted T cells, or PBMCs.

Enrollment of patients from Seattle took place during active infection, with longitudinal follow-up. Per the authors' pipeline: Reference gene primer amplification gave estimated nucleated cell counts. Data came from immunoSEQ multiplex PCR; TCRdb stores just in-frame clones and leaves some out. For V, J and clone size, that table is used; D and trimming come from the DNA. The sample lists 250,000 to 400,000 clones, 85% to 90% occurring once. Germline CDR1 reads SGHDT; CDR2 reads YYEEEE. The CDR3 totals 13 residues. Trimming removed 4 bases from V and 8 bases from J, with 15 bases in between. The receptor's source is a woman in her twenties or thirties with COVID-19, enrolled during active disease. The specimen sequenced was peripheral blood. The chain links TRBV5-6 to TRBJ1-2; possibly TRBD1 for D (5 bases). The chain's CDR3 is CASSQRGNKGYTF. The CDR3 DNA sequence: TGTGCCAGCAGCCAACGGGGGAATAAGGGCTACACCTTC.